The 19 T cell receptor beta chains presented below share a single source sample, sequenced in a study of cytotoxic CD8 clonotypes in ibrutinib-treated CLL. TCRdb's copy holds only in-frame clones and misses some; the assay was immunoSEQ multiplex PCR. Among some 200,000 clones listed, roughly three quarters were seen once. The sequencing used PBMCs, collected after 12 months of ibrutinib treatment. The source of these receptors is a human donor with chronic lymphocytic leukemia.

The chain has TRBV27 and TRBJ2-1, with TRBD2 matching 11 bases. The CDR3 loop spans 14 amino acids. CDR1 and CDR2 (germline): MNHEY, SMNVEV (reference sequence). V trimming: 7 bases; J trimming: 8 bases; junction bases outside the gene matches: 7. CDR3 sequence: CASTLAGGVDEQFF. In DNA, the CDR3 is TGTGCCAGCACCCTAGCGGGAGGTGTGGATGAGCAGTTCTTC.

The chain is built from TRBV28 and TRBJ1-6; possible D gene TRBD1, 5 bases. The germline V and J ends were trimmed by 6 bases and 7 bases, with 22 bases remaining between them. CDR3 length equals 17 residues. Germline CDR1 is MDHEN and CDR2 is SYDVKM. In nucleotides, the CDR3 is TGTGCCAGCAGGTACCCGGGACCAACTGGTGGGAATTCACCCCTCCACTTT. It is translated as CASRYPGPTGGNSPLHF.

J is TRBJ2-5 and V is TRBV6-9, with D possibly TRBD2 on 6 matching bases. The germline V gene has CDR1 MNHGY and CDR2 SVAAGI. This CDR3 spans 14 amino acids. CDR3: CRQLEGPVQETQYF. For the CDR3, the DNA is TGTCGCCAACTGGAGGGACCAGTTCAAGAGACCCAGTACTTC.

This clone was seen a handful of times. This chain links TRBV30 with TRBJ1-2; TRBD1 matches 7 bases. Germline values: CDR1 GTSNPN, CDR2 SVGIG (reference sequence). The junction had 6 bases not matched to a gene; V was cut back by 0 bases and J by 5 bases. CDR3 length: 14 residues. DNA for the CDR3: TGTGCCTGGAGTGTCCTAGGGGGCCTGTATGGCTACACCTTC. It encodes CAWSVLGGLYGYTF.

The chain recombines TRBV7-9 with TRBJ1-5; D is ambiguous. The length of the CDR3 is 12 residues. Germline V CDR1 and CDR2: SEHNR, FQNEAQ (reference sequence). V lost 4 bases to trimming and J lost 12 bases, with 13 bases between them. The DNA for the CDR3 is TGTGCCAGCAGCTCACGACAAGGGCTCCAGCATTTT. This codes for CASSSRQGLQHF. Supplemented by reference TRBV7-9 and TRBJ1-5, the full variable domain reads DTGVSQNPRHKITKRGQNVTFRCDPISEHNRLYWYRQTLGQGPEFLTYFQNEAQLEKSRLLSDRFSAERPKGSFSTLEIQRTEQGDSAMYLCASSSRQGLQHFGDGTRLSIL.

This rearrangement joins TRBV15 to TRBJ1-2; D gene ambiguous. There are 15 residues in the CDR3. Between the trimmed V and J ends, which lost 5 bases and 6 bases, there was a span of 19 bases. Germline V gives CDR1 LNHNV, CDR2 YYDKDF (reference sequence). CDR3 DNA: TGTGCCACCAGCCGTCCAGGAGCTGGGGAGAATGGCTACACCTTC. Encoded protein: CATSRPGAGENGYTF. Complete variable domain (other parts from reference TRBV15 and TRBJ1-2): DAMVIQNPRYQVTQFGKPVTLSCSQTLNHNVMYWYQQKSSQAPKLLFHYYDKDFNNEADTPDNFQSRRPNTSFCFLDIRSPGLGDTAMYLCATSRPGAGENGYTFGSGTRLTVV.

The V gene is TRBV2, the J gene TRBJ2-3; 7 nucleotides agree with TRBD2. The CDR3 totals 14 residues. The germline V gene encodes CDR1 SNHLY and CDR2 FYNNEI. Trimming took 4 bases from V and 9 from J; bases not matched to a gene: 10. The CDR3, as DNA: TGTGCCAGCAGTGGACAGCGGGGACCCGGCACGCAGTATTTT. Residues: CASSGQRGPGTQYF.

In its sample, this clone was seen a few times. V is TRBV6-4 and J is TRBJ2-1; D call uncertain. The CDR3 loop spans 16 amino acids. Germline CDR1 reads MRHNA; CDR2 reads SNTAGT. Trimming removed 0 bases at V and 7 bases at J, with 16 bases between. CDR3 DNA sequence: TGTGCCAGCAGTGACTCTCCTGGCGGAGCTCCGAATGAGCAGTTCTTC. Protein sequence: CASSDSPGGAPNEQFF.

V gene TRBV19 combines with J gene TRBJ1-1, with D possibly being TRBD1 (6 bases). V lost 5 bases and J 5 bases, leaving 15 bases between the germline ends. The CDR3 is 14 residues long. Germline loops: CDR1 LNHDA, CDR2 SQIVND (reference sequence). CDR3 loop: CASSSGGRGTEAFF. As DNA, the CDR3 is TGTGCCAGTAGTTCCGGGGGCCGCGGGACTGAAGCTTTCTTT.

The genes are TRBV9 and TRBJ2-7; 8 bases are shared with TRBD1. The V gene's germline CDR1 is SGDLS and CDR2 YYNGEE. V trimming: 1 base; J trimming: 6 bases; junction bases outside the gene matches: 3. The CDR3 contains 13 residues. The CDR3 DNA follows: TGTGCCAGCAGCGTAAGAGGACAGGGCGAGCAGTACTTC. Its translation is CASSVRGQGEQYF. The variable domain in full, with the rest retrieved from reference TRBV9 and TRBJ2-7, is DSGVTQTPKHLITATGQRVTLRCSPRSGDLSVYWYQQSLDQGLQFLIQYYNGEERAKGNILERFSAQQFPDLHSELNLSSLELGDSALYFCASSVRGQGEQYFGPGTRLTVT.

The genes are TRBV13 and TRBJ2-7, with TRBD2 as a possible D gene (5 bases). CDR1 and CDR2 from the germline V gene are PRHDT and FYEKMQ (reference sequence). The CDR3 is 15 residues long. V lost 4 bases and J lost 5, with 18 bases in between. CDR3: CASSSPVAGRDEQYF. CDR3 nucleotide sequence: TGTGCCAGCAGCTCCCCAGTGGCGGGTCGGGACGAGCAGTACTTC.

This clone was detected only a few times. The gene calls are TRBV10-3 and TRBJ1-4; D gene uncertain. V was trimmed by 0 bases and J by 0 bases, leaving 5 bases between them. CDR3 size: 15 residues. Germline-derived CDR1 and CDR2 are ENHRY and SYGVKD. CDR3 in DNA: TGTGCCATCAGTGAGTCCCAGACAACTAATGAAAAACTGTTTTTT. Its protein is CAISESQTTNEKLFF.

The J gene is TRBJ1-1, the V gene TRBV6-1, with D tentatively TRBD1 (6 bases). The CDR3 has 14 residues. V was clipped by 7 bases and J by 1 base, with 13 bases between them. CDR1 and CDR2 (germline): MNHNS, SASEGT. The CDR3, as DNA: TGTGCCAGCACCCAATCGGACAGGAACACTGAAGCTTTCTTT. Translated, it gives CASTQSDRNTEAFF.

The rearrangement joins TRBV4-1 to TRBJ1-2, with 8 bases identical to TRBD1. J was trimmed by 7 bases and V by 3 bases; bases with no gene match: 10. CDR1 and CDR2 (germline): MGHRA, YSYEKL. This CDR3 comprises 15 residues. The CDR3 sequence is CASSQSTQGERGYTF. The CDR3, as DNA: TGCGCCAGCAGCCAGAGCACACAGGGGGAGCGTGGCTACACCTTC.

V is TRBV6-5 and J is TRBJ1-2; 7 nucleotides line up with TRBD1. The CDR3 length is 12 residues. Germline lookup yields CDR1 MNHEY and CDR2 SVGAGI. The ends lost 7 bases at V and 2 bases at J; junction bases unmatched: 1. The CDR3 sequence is CASKQGNYGYTF. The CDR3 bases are TGTGCCAGCAAACAGGGGAACTATGGCTACACCTTC.

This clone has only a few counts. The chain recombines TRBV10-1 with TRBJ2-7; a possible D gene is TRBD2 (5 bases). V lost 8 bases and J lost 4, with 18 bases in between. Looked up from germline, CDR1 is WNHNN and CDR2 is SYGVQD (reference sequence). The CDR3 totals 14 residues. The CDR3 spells CASQPQRGGYEQYF. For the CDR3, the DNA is TGCGCCAGCCAACCCCAACGTGGAGGATACGAGCAGTACTTC.

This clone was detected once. The CDR3 loop reads CASSEGTGYTF. CDR3 sequence (DNA): TGTGCCAGCAGTGAAGGGACAGGCTACACCTTC. This chain links TRBV27 with TRBJ1-2, with a tentative D call TRBD1 (6 bases). This CDR3 region has 11 residues. Between the trimmed V and J ends, which lost 5 bases and 8 bases, there was a span of 9 bases. Germline lookup yields CDR1 MNHEY and CDR2 SMNVEV (reference sequence).

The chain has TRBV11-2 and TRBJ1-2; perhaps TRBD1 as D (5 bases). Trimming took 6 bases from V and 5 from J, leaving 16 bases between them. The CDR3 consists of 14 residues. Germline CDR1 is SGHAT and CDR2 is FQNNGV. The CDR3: CASSSGHPRYGYTF. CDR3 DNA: TGTGCCAGCAGTTCCGGACATCCCCGTTATGGCTACACCTTC.

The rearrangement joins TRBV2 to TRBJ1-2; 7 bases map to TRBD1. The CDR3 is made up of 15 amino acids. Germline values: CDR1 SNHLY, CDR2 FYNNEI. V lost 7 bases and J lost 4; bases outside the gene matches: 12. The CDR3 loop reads CASNPLTGAVYGYTF. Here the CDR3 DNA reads TGTGCCAGCAATCCCCTAACAGGGGCGGTCTATGGCTACACCTTC. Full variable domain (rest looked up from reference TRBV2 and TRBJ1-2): EPEVTQTPSHQVTQMGQEVILRCVPISNHLYFYWYRQILGQKVEFLVSFYNNEISEKSEIFDDQFSVERPDGSNFTLKIRSTKLEDSAMYFCASNPLTGAVYGYTFGSGTRLTVV.